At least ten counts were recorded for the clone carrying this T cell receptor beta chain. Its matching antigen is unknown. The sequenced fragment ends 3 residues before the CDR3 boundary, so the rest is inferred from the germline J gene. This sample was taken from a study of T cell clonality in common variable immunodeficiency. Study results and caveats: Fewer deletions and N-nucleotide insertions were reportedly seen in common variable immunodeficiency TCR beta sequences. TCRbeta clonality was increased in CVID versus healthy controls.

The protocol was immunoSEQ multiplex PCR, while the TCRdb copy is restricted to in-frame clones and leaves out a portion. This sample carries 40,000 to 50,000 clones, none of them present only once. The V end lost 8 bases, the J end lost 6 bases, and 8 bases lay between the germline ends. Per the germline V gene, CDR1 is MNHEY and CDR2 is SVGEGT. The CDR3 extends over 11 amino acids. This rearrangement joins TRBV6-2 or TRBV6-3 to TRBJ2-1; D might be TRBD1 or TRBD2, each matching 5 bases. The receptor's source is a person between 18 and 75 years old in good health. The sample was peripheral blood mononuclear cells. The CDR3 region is CASLRGNEQFF. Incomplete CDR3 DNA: TGTGCCAGCCTGAGGGGCAATGAG.